Given below is one T cell receptor (beta chain) in context. The repertoire was sequenced with immunoSEQ multiplex PCR; TCRdb's copy has only in-frame clones and lacks some. The sample includes tens of thousands of clones, approximately 95% of them seen just once. The data stem from a study of regulatory and conventional T cells in RAG deficiency. Conventional CD4+ T cells were sorted from blood as CD25-low CD127-high cells. This CDR3 is built from 17 residues. V lost 4 bases, J lost 0 bases, and 10 bases stayed unmatched. The germline CDR1 and CDR2 sequences are SGHDN and FVKESK. These records were also assigned to another study, of regulatory T cells. That work adds: Primers: 52 TRBV forward and 13 TRBJ reverse.

Sequenced material: CD25- CD4+ T cells sorted from blood. The TCR was taken from a human donor in good health. V is TRBV14 and J is TRBJ2-3, with 7 bases matching TRBD2. The CDR3 sequence is CASSRRGDPTSTDTQYF. CDR3 DNA sequence: TGTGCCAGCAGCCGTCGGGGGGACCCAACTAGCACAGATACGCAGTATTTT.